The clone carrying this T cell receptor beta chain was picked up one time. TCRdb's copy holds only in-frame clones and misses some; the assay was immunoSEQ multiplex PCR. The sample holds 400,000 to 500,000 clones; 90% are singletons and the top ten take around 6.8%. These data come from a study of control samples from healthy donors and cancer patients. Germline values: CDR1 SGHTA, CDR2 FQGNSA. The CDR3 runs to 15 residues. The J segment lost 5 bases and the V segment lost 1 base, leaving 6 bases of the junction unmatched. Input material: PBMCs. The TCR comes from a man aged 35 to 55 with head and neck cancer. J is TRBJ2-7 and V is TRBV7-2; 9 bases are a match to TRBD1. CDR3 loop: CASSLGWTGVDEQYF. The CDR3 nucleotides read TGTGCCAGCAGCTTAGGGTGGACAGGGGTTGACGAGCAGTACTTC. Using reference TRBV7-2 and TRBJ2-7 for the parts outside the CDR3, the full variable domain is GAGVSQSPSNKVTEKGKDVELRCDPISGHTALYWYRQSLGQGLEFLIYFQGNSAPDKSGLPSDRFSAERTGGSVSTLTIQRTQQEDSAVYLCASSLGWTGVDEQYFGPGTRLTVT.